The rows below give T cell receptor beta chains drawn from one sample of a study of cytomegalovirus exposure and HLA in healthy donors. Profiling relied on immunoSEQ multiplex PCR, and the TCRdb table lists in-frame clones only, not all of them. The sample carries just over 150,000 clones, 75% to 90% recorded once. Sequencing input: PBMCs. The receptor set was obtained from a male donor in good health and CMV-seropositive. Both conserved end residues are part of each CDR3. The D gene is left open where the match is weak. Clone size is shown for a subset of rows, as once, few, many or a class of expanded clone.

cdr3_length	d_call	v_call	j_call	clone_size	cdr3_nt	cdr3_aa
15	TRBD2	TRBV7-2	TRBJ2-1	NA	TGTGCCAGCACACAAGTAGCGGGAAACTACAATGAGCAGTTCTTC	CASTQVAGNYNEQFF
16	NA	TRBV7-9	TRBJ2-1	NA	TGTGCCAGCAGCTCCAGGACGGGGCGGGATTACAATGAGCAGTTCTTC	CASSSRTGRDYNEQFF
13	NA	TRBV9	TRBJ2-3	NA	TGTGCCAGCAGCGTAGCAGCGCCTGATACGCAGTATTTT	CASSVAAPDTQYF
14	TRBD1	TRBV7-3	TRBJ2-7	NA	TGTGCCAGCAGCTTCGACCGGGACAGCTACGAGCAGTACTTC	CASSFDRDSYEQYF
19	TRBD2	TRBV7-9	TRBJ2-3	NA	TGTGCCAGCAGCTTAGCCCCTCTCGCGGGAGGGCCGAGAACAGATACGCAGTATTTT	CASSLAPLAGGPRTDTQYF
13	NA	TRBV9	TRBJ2-1	NA	TGTGCCAGCAGCGAGGAGAGCCCCGATGAGCAGTTCTTC	CASSEESPDEQFF
15	TRBD1	TRBV14	TRBJ1-2	NA	TGTGCCAGCAGCCATCCGAACAGGGGAGACTATGGCTACACCTTC	CASSHPNRGDYGYTF
15	TRBD1	TRBV25-1	TRBJ2-7	NA	TGTGCCAGCAGTGAGAACCAGGGGACAGCCTACGAGCAGTACTTC	CASSENQGTAYEQYF
14	TRBD1	TRBV6-5	TRBJ1-4	NA	TGTGCCAGCAGTCAAACAGGGGTCGAGGAAAAACTGTTTTTT	CASSQTGVEEKLFF
15	NA	TRBV10-1	TRBJ2-7	NA	TGCGCCAGCAGCGACTACCCTGGGCAGAACTACGAGCAGTACTTC	CASSDYPGQNYEQYF
13	NA	TRBV5-1	TRBJ2-7	NA	TGCGCCAGCAGCTTCCAGGGGAGCCACGAGCAGTACTTC	CASSFQGSHEQYF
15	NA	TRBV7-6	TRBJ2-1	NA	TGTGCCAGCAGCTTAGATGGCGGAAGGTACAATGAGCAGTTCTTC	CASSLDGGRYNEQFF
12	NA	TRBV29-1	TRBJ1-5	NA	TGCAGCGTTGCGACAGGTAATCAGCCCCAGCATTTT	CSVATGNQPQHF
13	NA	TRBV5-1	TRBJ1-6	NA	TGCGCCAGCAGCAGTGGTTTGGGCGCACCCCTCCACTTT	CASSSGLGAPLHF
16	TRBD2	TRBV11-2	TRBJ2-1	NA	TGTGCCAGCAGCTACCTAGCGGCGGGCTCCTACAATGAGCAGTTCTTC	CASSYLAAGSYNEQFF
14	TRBD1	TRBV19	TRBJ1-6	NA	TGTGCCAGTAGCACGGGACAGGGACGTTCACCCCTCCACTTT	CASSTGQGRSPLHF
15	NA	TRBV6-5	TRBJ2-2	NA	TGTGCCAGCAGCCAGGACTTACCCTACACCGGGGAGCTGTTTTTT	CASSQDLPYTGELFF
15	NA	TRBV7-2	TRBJ2-5	NA	TGTGCCAGCAGCATCTCCGGGTCAGTTGAGGAGACCCAGTACTTC	CASSISGSVEETQYF
14	NA	TRBV28	TRBJ2-7	once	TGTGCCAGCAGTTTAAATCCAGGATTAGGCGAGCAGTACTTC	CASSLNPGLGEQYF
17	TRBD1	TRBV27	TRBJ2-3	NA	TGTGCCAGCAGTTTAGTTTGGAACAGGGGCTTGGGAGATACGCAGTATTTT	CASSLVWNRGLGDTQYF
16	NA	TRBV7-9	TRBJ2-1	NA	TGTGCCAGCAGCTTAGCGCCGGGACTCCAATACAATGAGCAGTTCTTC	CASSLAPGLQYNEQFF
13	TRBD1	TRBV29-1	TRBJ2-1	NA	TGCAGCACCGGGACAGGGGACTACAATGAGCAGTTCTTC	CSTGTGDYNEQFF
16	NA	TRBV7-6	TRBJ2-3	NA	TGTGCCAGCAGCGCGAACGTGGGCTATTCCACAGATACGCAGTATTTT	CASSANVGYSTDTQYF
14	NA	TRBV7-6	TRBJ2-7	NA	TGTGCCAGCAGCCAAACACAGGTCCCCTACGAGCAGTACTTC	CASSQTQVPYEQYF
16	TRBD2	TRBV7-2	TRBJ2-7	NA	TGTGCCAGCAGCTTAGAAAGGCTAGCGGTTACCTACGAGCAGTACTTC	CASSLERLAVTYEQYF
15	NA	TRBV7-9	TRBJ1-3	NA	TGTGCCAGCAGCCCATCAGTGATCTCTGGAAACACCATATATTTT	CASSPSVISGNTIYF
13	NA	TRBV16	TRBJ1-5	NA	TGTGCCAGCAGCCAGCAGACAAATCAGCCCCAGCATTTT	CASSQQTNQPQHF
14	TRBD1	TRBV7-7	TRBJ2-1	NA	TGTGCTAGCAGCTTAGGACAGGGGAGCGATGAGCAGTTCTTC	CASSLGQGSDEQFF
19	TRBD1	TRBV5-4	TRBJ1-5	NA	TGTGCCAGCAGCCGAGGGACAGGGGGTCCGCCCGATAGCAATCAGCCCCAGCATTTT	CASSRGTGGPPDSNQPQHF
12	NA	TRBV15	TRBJ1-1	NA	TGTGCCACCGAGGAGCGAGGCACTGAAGCTTTCTTT	CATEERGTEAFF
20	TRBD2	TRBV30	TRBJ2-5	once	TGTGCCTGGAGTGTACGGGCGGGAGGCCTTTATATAGTTTTTAAAGAGACCCAGTACTTC	CAWSVRAGGLYIVFKETQYF
17	TRBD2	TRBV5-1	TRBJ2-2	NA	TGCGCCAGCAGCTTGGCCGGTAGCGGGATCAACACCGGGGAGCTGTTTTTT	CASSLAGSGINTGELFF
16	NA	TRBV5-4	TRBJ2-7	few	TGTGCCAGCAGCTTGGCCTCTAGGAGGAGCTCCTACGAGCAGTACTTC	CASSLASRRSSYEQYF
12	NA	TRBV28	TRBJ2-5	NA	TGTGCCAGCAGTTTGAGTGTAGAGACCCAGTACTTC	CASSLSVETQYF
11	NA	TRBV5-1	TRBJ2-7	NA	TGCGCCAGCAGCCTCAACTACGAGCAGTACTTC	CASSLNYEQYF